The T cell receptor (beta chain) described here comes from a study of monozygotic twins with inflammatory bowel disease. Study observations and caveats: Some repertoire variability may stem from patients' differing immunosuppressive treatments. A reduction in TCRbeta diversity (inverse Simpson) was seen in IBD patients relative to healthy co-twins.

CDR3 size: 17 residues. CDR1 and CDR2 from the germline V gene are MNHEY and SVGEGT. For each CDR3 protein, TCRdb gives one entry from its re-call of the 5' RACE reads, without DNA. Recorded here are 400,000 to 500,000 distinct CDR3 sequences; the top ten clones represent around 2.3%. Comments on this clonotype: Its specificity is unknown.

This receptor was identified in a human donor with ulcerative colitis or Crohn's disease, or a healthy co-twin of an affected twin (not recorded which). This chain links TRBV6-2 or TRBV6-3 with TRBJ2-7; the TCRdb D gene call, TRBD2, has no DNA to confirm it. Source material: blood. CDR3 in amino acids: CASRPLAGPWIPYEQYF.